What follows are 3 T cell receptor beta chains derived from one specimen sequenced in a study of shared clonotypes between healthy human individuals. CD45RO-negative cells were positively selected for CCR7, leaving out terminally differentiated effector memory CD45RA+ cells. Clones were sequenced by immunoSEQ multiplex PCR, and TCRdb holds only the in-frame ones, with some missing. The sample contains some 2.1 million clones, around 93% of which appear only once. Sequencing was performed on naive CD8+ T cells from PBMCs. The origin of the receptors is a young man in good health. Some clones in this sample may be carry-over from other donors' samples.

This chain connects TRBV12-5 to TRBJ2-2; tentative D call: TRBD1 (6 bases). The CDR3 length is 17 residues. Germline V gives CDR1 LGHNT, CDR2 FRNRAP. The V and J ends lost 3 bases and 4 bases respectively, with 18 bases between them. CDR3 region: CASGFPIGTLFTGELFF. In nucleotides, the CDR3 is TGTGCTAGTGGTTTTCCCATCGGGACACTCTTCACCGGGGAGCTGTTTTTT.

The chain recombines TRBV29-1 with TRBJ1-1, with D perhaps TRBD1 (6 bases). With 2 bases removed from V and 3 bases from J, the gap between germline ends came to 10 bases. Germline V gene sequence: CDR1 SQVTM, CDR2 ANQGSEA. This CDR3 has 13 amino acids. For the CDR3, the DNA is TGCAGCGTTGAATACAGGGAGGACACTGAAGCTTTCTTT. Its protein is CSVEYREDTEAFF. The whole variable domain, remainder taken from reference TRBV29-1 and TRBJ1-1, is SAVISQKPSRDICQRGTSLTIQCQVDSQVTMMFWYRQQPGQSLTLIATANQGSEATYESGFVIDKFPISRPNLTFSTLTVSNMSPEDSSIYLCSVEYREDTEAFFGQGTRLTVV.

The genes are TRBV2 and TRBJ1-2; D not certain. Germline-derived CDR1 and CDR2 are SNHLY and FYNNEI. V was trimmed by 0 bases and J by 6 bases, leaving 8 bases between them. This CDR3 contains 13 residues. CDR3 in amino acids: CASSEALWDGYTF. CDR3 bases: TGTGCCAGCAGTGAAGCGCTTTGGGATGGCTACACCTTC. Full variable domain (outside the CDR3, taken from reference TRBV2 and TRBJ1-2): EPEVTQTPSHQVTQMGQEVILRCVPISNHLYFYWYRQILGQKVEFLVSFYNNEISEKSEIFDDQFSVERPDGSNFTLKIRSTKLEDSAMYFCASSEALWDGYTFGSGTRLTVV.